The 14 T cell receptor beta chains presented below share a single source sample, sequenced in a study of shared clonotypes between healthy human individuals. TCRdb's table, derived via immunoSEQ multiplex PCR, lists solely in-frame clones and lacks some. In the table there are approximately 1,000,000 clones, about 84% of which are singletons. The sample taken for sequencing was memory CD4+ T cells from PBMCs. Subset defined: CD45RA-negative fraction. The receptors shown here come from a man younger than 35 in good health. Some clones in this sample may be carry-over from other donors' samples.

The rearrangement uses TRBV11-2 and TRBJ1-2; D perhaps matches TRBD1 (6 bases). The CDR3 loop spans 13 amino acids. V lost 1 base and J 8 bases, leaving 11 bases between the germline ends. Germline V gene lookup returns CDR1 SGHAT and CDR2 FQNNGV. CDR3 in amino acids: CASSLGQDGGYTF. CDR3 DNA: TGTGCCAGCAGCTTAGGACAGGATGGGGGCTACACCTTC.

V usage is TRBV2 and J usage is TRBJ2-3; weak D call: TRBD2 (7 bases). V was shortened by 9 bases and J by 2 bases, with 12 bases between the two germline ends. Germline V gives CDR1 SNHLY, CDR2 FYNNEI. This CDR3 has 13 amino acids. In DNA, the CDR3 is TGTGCCAGAACGGCGGGGGCCACAGATACGCAGTATTTT. It encodes CARTAGATDTQYF.

The chain recombines TRBV27 with TRBJ1-6; maybe TRBD1 (5 bases). CDR3 length equals 15 residues. V shed 6 bases and J shed 12 bases, with 21 bases lying between them. Germline values: CDR1 MNHEY, CDR2 SMNVEV (reference sequence). CDR3 coding DNA: TGTGCCAGCAGGCGGGGTGAAGTGGGGGTGGGACCCCTCCACTTT. Translated, it gives CASRRGEVGVGPLHF.

This clone was observed a single time. The V and J genes are TRBV7-2 and TRBJ1-3; possible D gene TRBD1, 5 bases. Trimming pared 5 bases from V and 0 bases from J, leaving 8 bases between. This CDR3 has 14 residues. The germline V gene has CDR1 SGHTA and CDR2 FQGNSA. The CDR3 sequence: CASSPRASGNTIYF. The CDR3 DNA reads as TGTGCCAGCAGCCCCAGGGCCTCTGGAAACACCATATATTTT.

This chain links TRBV5-1 with TRBJ2-1; D unresolved. Germline V gives CDR1 SGHRS, CDR2 YFSETQ. V shed 2 bases and J shed 3 bases, with 6 bases lying between them. The length of the CDR3 is 13 residues. The CDR3 sequence: CASSLLNYNEQFF. The CDR3 nucleotides are TGCGCCAGCAGCTTACTAAACTACAATGAGCAGTTCTTC. The full variable domain, its missing parts supplied by reference TRBV5-1 and TRBJ2-1, is KAGVTQTPRYLIKTRGQQVTLSCSPISGHRSVSWYQQTPGQGLQFLFEYFSETQRNKGNFPGRFSGRQFSNSRSEMNVSTLELGDSALYLCASSLLNYNEQFFGPGTRLTVL.

J is TRBJ2-2 and V is TRBV28; D may be TRBD1 (6 bases). V shed 3 bases and J shed 7 bases, with 15 bases lying between them. There are 15 residues in the CDR3. Per germline, CDR1 MDHEN and CDR2 SYDVKM. The CDR3 bases are TGTGCCAGCAGTTTCCCCGGGACATTTTTCGGGGAGCTGTTTTTT. The encoded protein is CASSFPGTFFGELFF.

V and J are TRBV18 and TRBJ1-1; D is undetermined. The V and J ends lost 1 base and 4 bases respectively, with 13 bases between them. Germline CDR1 reads KGHSH; CDR2 reads LQKENI. CDR3 size: 15 residues. CDR3 in DNA: TGTGCCAGCTCACCACTTAACGGGGAGGGCACTGAAGCTTTCTTT. Amino acid sequence: CASSPLNGEGTEAFF.

J is TRBJ2-2 and V is TRBV4-2, with a weak D call TRBD2 (6 bases). CDR1 and CDR2 from the germline V gene are LGHNA and YNFKEQ. The length of the CDR3 is 19 residues. V was shortened by 4 bases and J by 5 bases, with 26 bases between the two germline ends. The CDR3 reads CASSLDGSAGPYGTGELFF. The CDR3 nucleotides are TGTGCCAGCAGCCTTGACGGGAGCGCTGGCCCCTATGGGACCGGGGAGCTGTTTTTT.

The chain has TRBV9 and TRBJ2-4, with TRBD2 as a possible D gene (5 bases). The V gene lost 7 bases and the J gene lost 9 bases, with 23 bases spanning the gap. The CDR3 is made up of 15 amino acids. Germline values: CDR1 SGDLS, CDR2 YYNGEE. The DNA for the CDR3 is TGTGCCAGCTCCTCCCTCGGGGAATTGAGAGGCATTCAGTACTTC. Its protein is CASSSLGELRGIQYF.

CDR3 DNA sequence: TGTGCCAGCAGCACCTTGAATATCGGGACCCAGTACTTC. It encodes CASSTLNIGTQYF. This chain links TRBV28 with TRBJ2-5; D is unclear. Trimming left V 6 bases short and J 7 bases short, with 15 bases between. CDR1 and CDR2 from the germline V gene are MDHEN and SYDVKM. The CDR3 has 13 residues.

The chain employs TRBV7-2 and TRBJ2-3, with TRBD2 matching 10 bases. The CDR3 runs 15 residues. Germline values: CDR1 SGHTA, CDR2 FQGNSA. The J segment lost 8 bases and the V segment lost 5 bases, leaving 10 bases of the junction unmatched. CDR3 residues: CASSAFLAGAGTQYF. The CDR3 coding sequence is TGTGCCAGCAGCGCATTTCTAGCGGGGGCAGGTACGCAGTATTTT.

This clone was seen only once. This CDR3 is also generated by other DNA sequences in the sample. The chain uses TRBV7-2 and TRBJ2-5; TRBD2 is a possible D gene (6 bases). Trimming took 0 bases from V and 3 from J, leaving 11 bases between them. This CDR3 is built from 15 residues. Germline loops: CDR1 SGHTA, CDR2 FQGNSA. The CDR3 reads CASSLAPGLEETQYF. DNA of the CDR3: TGTGCCAGCAGCTTAGCCCCGGGACTCGAAGAGACCCAGTACTTC.

This clone showed up many times. The V call is TRBV7-3, the J call TRBJ1-1; 8 bases fit TRBD1. This CDR3 is 12 amino acids long. The V segment lost 5 bases and the J segment 13 bases; nucleotides outside the gene matches: 9. Germline assignment: CDR1 SGHTA and CDR2 FQGTGA. The CDR3 nucleotides are TGTGCCAGCAGCCCTGGACAGGGTGTTGTTTTCTTT. It translates to CASSPGQGVVFF.

This chain joins TRBV2 and TRBJ1-4, with 11 bases fitting TRBD1. With 1 base clipped from V and 7 bases from J, the junction kept 2 bases outside the gene matches. Germline lookup yields CDR1 SNHLY and CDR2 FYNNEI. This CDR3 spans 15 amino acids. The DNA of the CDR3 is TGTGCCAGCAGTGAAGGGACAGGGGGCTCTGAAAAACTGTTTTTT. Its protein is CASSEGTGGSEKLFF.